The clone carrying this T cell receptor beta chain appeared a single time. Genomic DNA served as template for TCR beta VDJ and CDR3 profiling. TCRdb independently ran MiXCR on the reads; one entry per CDR3 protein. The sample lists around 150,000 distinct CDR3 sequences, 47% seen once, with roughly 2.8% in the top ten. Sequenced patients had shown CD8+CD57+ cell expansion by flow cytometry. No patient had been given any therapy when blood was sampled. This specimen belongs to a study of CD8+CD57+ T cells in acquired aplastic anemia. Across the whole study: Sorted CD4+ and CD8+ cells gave an average of roughly 3.2 ug of DNA.

The CDR3 length is 14 residues. Germline V CDR1 and CDR2: SEHNR, FQNEAQ (reference sequence). V was shortened by 1 base and J by 5 bases, with 12 bases between the two germline ends. The sequence came from a human donor with aplastic anemia. Material for sequencing was sorted CD4+, CD8+, or CD8+CD57+ T cells (not recorded which) from PBMCs. This sequence joins TRBV7-9 and TRBJ2-7; D gene unclear. Written as DNA, the CDR3 is TGTGCCAGCAGCTTAGGAGCTGGGAACCACGAGCAGTACTTC. It translates to CASSLGAGNHEQYF.